Listed below are T cell receptor beta chains from one sample, sequenced in a study of T cells in Graves' hyperthyroidism and ophthalmopathy. TCRdb re-derived calls from the multiplex PCR reads in MiXCR, one entry per CDR3 protein. The sample has 500,000 to 750,000 distinct CDR3 sequences, around 42% seen once. The sequenced sample consisted of peripheral blood or thyroid tissue (not recorded which). These TCRs come from a woman aged 18-30 years with Graves' hyperthyroidism. Both conserved end residues are part of each CDR3. The D gene is left open where the match is weak. Rows may omit the clone size; those that give it use once, few, many or a size class.

>TRBV6-1|.|TRBJ1-6|.
CASSEGTQENSPLHF
TGTGCCAGCAGTGAAGGGACCCAAGAAAATTCACCCCTCCACTTT
>TRBV24-1|few|TRBJ2-3|TRBD1
CATSVNRGRAITQYF
TGTGCCACCAGTGTAAACAGGGGGCGAGCAATTACGCAGTATTTT
>TRBV2|many|TRBJ2-7|TRBD2
CASSAPLGLAVSYEQYF
TGTGCCAGCAGTGCTCCCCTAGGACTAGCGGTCTCCTACGAGCAGTACTTC
>TRBV5-5|.|TRBJ1-3|.
CASNTQNLGNTIYF
TGTGCCAGCAACACACAGAACCTCGGAAACACCATATATTTT
>TRBV2|.|TRBJ1-2|TRBD1
CASYPGQGNHGYTF
TGTGCCAGCTACCCGGGACAGGGGAATCATGGCTACACCTTC
>TRBV4-2|many|TRBJ1-6|.
CASSRGDGNSPLHF
TGTGCCAGCAGCCGAGGGGACGGGAATTCACCCCTCCACTTT
>TRBV6-1|many|TRBJ1-5|TRBD1
CASSAFDYRGGQPQHF
TGTGCCAGCAGCGCCTTCGACTACAGGGGAGGACAGCCCCAGCATTTT
>TRBV20-1|many|TRBJ2-7|.
CSARGGTEQYF
TGCAGTGCTAGAGGAGGAACCGAGCAGTACTTC
>TRBV20-1|many|TRBJ1-1|.
CSARRGAGGTEAFF
TGCAGTGCTAGGAGAGGGGCTGGAGGCACTGAAGCTTTCTTT
>TRBV7-2|.|TRBJ2-7|TRBD2
CASSLAKDQREYNEQYF
TGTGCCAGCAGCTTAGCTAAAGATCAGCGGGAGTACAATGAGCAGTACTTC
>TRBV29-1|once|TRBJ2-7|TRBD2
CSSIVLAGVRGNYYEQYF
TGCAGCTCGATCGTACTAGCGGGAGTGAGGGGCAATTATTACGAGCAGTACTTC
>TRBV5-6|many|TRBJ2-2|.
CASSLLSNTGELFF
TGTGCCAGCAGCTTGCTATCAAACACCGGGGAGCTGTTTTTT
>TRBV5-1|many|TRBJ1-3|TRBD1
CASSWTGQGRNTIYF
TGCGCCAGCAGCTGGACGGGACAGGGGAGAAACACCATATATTTT
>TRBV7-6|many|TRBJ1-4|.
CASSQKSARGKLFF
TGTGCCAGCAGCCAAAAGAGCGCGAGAGGCAAACTGTTTTTT
>TRBV27|few|TRBJ2-5|TRBD1
CASSSRQGRETQYF
TGTGCCAGCAGTTCACGACAGGGTCGAGAGACCCAGTACTTC
>TRBV20-1|.|TRBJ2-2|TRBD2
CSASFIAGAPDELFF
TGCAGTGCTAGCTTCATAGCGGGGGCGCCTGATGAGCTGTTTTTT
>TRBV10-3|.|TRBJ1-2|.
CAIDRPGGYTF
TGTGCCATCGACAGGCCTGGTGGCTACACCTTC
>TRBV5-1|few|TRBJ2-5|.
CASAPRVGETQYF
TGCGCCAGCGCACCCAGGGTGGGAGAGACCCAGTACTTC
>TRBV5-6|many|TRBJ2-7|TRBD2
CASSFQLAGYYEQYF
TGTGCCAGCAGCTTCCAACTAGCGGGGTACTACGAGCAGTACTTC
>TRBV19|.|TRBJ2-7|.
CASSTPGGGVGNEQYF
TGTGCCAGTAGTACCCCAGGAGGGGGGGTCGGCAATGAGCAGTACTTC
>TRBV20-1|.|TRBJ1-3|.
CSAKGLGGNTIYF
TGCAGTGCTAAAGGACTGGGAGGAAACACCATATATTTT
>TRBV11-2|once|TRBJ2-1|TRBD2
CASSLVPSGSLNEQFF
TGTGCCAGCAGCTTAGTCCCTAGCGGGTCTCTCAATGAGCAGTTCTTC
>TRBV7-9|many|TRBJ2-7|.
CASSPHDYEQYF
TGTGCCAGCAGCCCCCATGACTACGAGCAGTACTTC
>TRBV6-5|.|TRBJ1-1|TRBD1
CASSGLIGQGLGTEAFF
TGTGCCAGCAGTGGTTTAATAGGACAGGGCCTGGGGACTGAAGCTTTCTTT
>TRBV29-1|many|TRBJ1-1|.
CSVDPRGGNTEAFF
TGCAGCGTCGATCCTCGGGGGGGGAACACTGAAGCTTTCTTT
>TRBV27|many|TRBJ1-2|.
CASSPGSSYGYTF
TGTGCCAGCAGTCCTGGGAGTTCCTATGGCTACACCTTC
>TRBV7-9|few|TRBJ1-1|.
CASSSITGRNTEAFF
TGTGCCAGCAGCTCAATTACGGGCCGTAACACTGAAGCTTTCTTT
>TRBV24-1|many|TRBJ1-2|.
CATSDVGYGYTF
TGTGCCACCAGTGATGTGGGCTATGGCTACACCTTC
>TRBV7-8|.|TRBJ2-3|.
CASSLLGQITDTQYF
TGTGCCAGCAGCTTACTCGGACAGATTACAGATACGCAGTATTTT
>TRBV19|many|TRBJ1-5|.
CASSISRSGYQPQHF
TGTGCCAGTAGTATCTCACGATCGGGCTATCAGCCCCAGCATTTT
>TRBV2|few|TRBJ2-7|.
CASSLSPGPNEQYF
TGTGCCAGCAGTTTATCACCAGGGCCCAACGAGCAGTACTTC
>TRBV2|.|TRBJ1-3|.
CASTTTGVNTIYF
TGTGCCAGCACCACAACAGGTGTGAACACCATATATTTT
>TRBV4-1|many|TRBJ2-7|.
CASSQVGTQRYEQYF
TGCGCCAGCAGCCAAGTAGGGACCCAAAGGTACGAGCAGTACTTC
>TRBV7-6|.|TRBJ1-2|.
CASSWNGGGQRRINYGYTF
TGTGCCAGCAGCTGGAATGGGGGCGGACAGAGAAGGATTAACTATGGCTACACCTTC
>TRBV19|.|TRBJ1-1|TRBD1
CASTPGQPNTEAFF
TGTGCCAGTACCCCGGGACAGCCGAACACTGAAGCTTTCTTT
>TRBV6-5|many|TRBJ1-4|TRBD1
CASRGQDWEKLFF
TGTGCCAGCAGAGGACAGGACTGGGAAAAACTGTTTTTT
>TRBV12-3/TRBV12-4|many|TRBJ1-1|.
CASEGPHWRTEAFF
TGTGCCAGCGAGGGACCTCATTGGCGGACTGAAGCTTTCTTT
>TRBV7-9|.|TRBJ2-7|.
CASSFGQPVMGGGPEISYEQYF
TGTGCCAGCAGCTTCGGACAGCCGGTGATGGGGGGAGGGCCGGAAATATCCTACGAGCAGTACTTC
>TRBV7-2|few|TRBJ1-5|.
CASSFGFGQSQHF
TGTGCCAGCAGCTTCGGGTTCGGACAGTCTCAGCATTTT
>TRBV29-1|.|TRBJ1-2|.
CSPGQPVEYGYTF
TGCAGCCCCGGACAGCCGGTGGAGTATGGCTACACCTTC
>TRBV20-1|.|TRBJ1-1|.
CSARDPEEGTEAFF
TGCAGTGCTAGAGATCCCGAGGAGGGCACTGAAGCTTTCTTT
>TRBV3-1|.|TRBJ2-2|TRBD2
CASSQDLAGSAGELFF
TGTGCCAGCAGCCAAGATCTAGCGGGAAGCGCCGGGGAGCTGTTTTTT
>TRBV29-1|.|TRBJ2-7|TRBD1
CSGTGKGSREQYF
TGCAGCGGGACAGGGAAAGGATCGAGGGAGCAGTACTTC
>TRBV25-1|.|TRBJ2-6|.
CASRDAAHFSGANVLTF
TGTGCCAGCAGAGACGCCGCACATTTTTCTGGGGCCAACGTCCTGACTTTC
>TRBV14|many|TRBJ1-4|.
CASSQDPGYEKLFF
TGTGCCAGCAGCCAAGATCCGGGCTATGAAAAACTGTTTTTT
>TRBV10-3|.|TRBJ2-7|TRBD1
CAISESQGASYEQYF
TGTGCCATCAGTGAGTCCCAGGGGGCGAGCTACGAGCAGTACTTC